The text below deals with one T cell receptor beta chain. Its antigen is unknown. The authors carried out high-throughput sequencing of TCR beta. They applied it to CD8+ and CD4+ T cells obtained from blood. TEMRA cells were enriched by FACS, and CD4+ and CD8+ T cells were negatively isolated. An input of about 0.45 to 1 ug of RNA was subjected to reverse transcription using random hexamers. Amplification of the TCR beta CDR3 was carried out by immunoSEQ multiplex PCR, which spanned a total of 54 Vbeta and 13 Jbeta segments. TCRdb itself ran the immunoSEQ multiplex PCR reads through MiXCR, one entry per CDR3 protein. The sample consists of almost 450,000 distinct CDR3 sequences, more than 80% of them appearing once. The sample originates from a study of CD8 T cells in Susac syndrome. Overall study results and limits: The study's TCR sequencing and HLA analysis covered a relatively small number of individuals, and the study acknowledged this.

V lost 7 bases to trimming and J lost 3 bases, with 19 bases between them. Germline lookup yields CDR1 SGHAT and CDR2 FQNNGV. This CDR3 is built from 17 residues. The source is a human donor with multiple sclerosis. The chain combines TRBV11-2 with TRBJ2-6; a weak D match, TRBD2 (5 bases). Sample: CD8+ T cells from PBMCs. CDR3 residues: CASIRTPPEVGANVLTF. The CDR3 DNA reads TGTGCCAGCATCAGAACGCCCCCGGAGGTTGGGGCCAACGTCCTGACTTTC.